Listed below are T cell receptor beta chains from one sample, sequenced in a study of blood T cells in healthy people across ages. TCRdb re-analysed the 5' RACE reads in MiXCR, keeping a single row per CDR3 protein. The sample lists roughly 1 million distinct CDR3 sequences; 20% to 25% were seen once. The data also belong to a second study, concerning T cells of mothers and their children.

Sequencing was performed on blood. These receptors all come from a girl aged 2-10 years in good health. The CDR3 runs from the conserved cysteine through the conserved F or W. A D gene is named only where the DNA matches it firmly. Not every row has a clone size; where given, it reads once, few, many or a size class.

V gene: TRBV11-2
J gene: TRBJ1-1
D gene: NA
clone size: few
CDR3 protein: CASSRLGGSGEAFF
CDR3 DNA: TGTGCCAGCAGCCGCTTAGGGGGATCTGGGGAAGCTTTCTTT

V gene: TRBV28
J gene: TRBJ2-1
D gene: NA
clone size: NA
CDR3 protein: CASEGDAVVNEQFF
CDR3 DNA: TGTGCCAGCGAGGGGGACGCAGTGGTCAATGAGCAGTTCTTC

V gene: TRBV14
J gene: TRBJ1-1
D gene: NA
clone size: few
CDR3 protein: CASSLPGPHMNTEAFF
CDR3 DNA: TGTGCCAGCAGCCTACCGGGACCGCATATGAACACTGAAGCTTTCTTT

V gene: TRBV7-2
J gene: TRBJ2-5
D gene: TRBD1
clone size: NA
CDR3 protein: CASSLAGQGNF
CDR3 DNA: TGTGCCAGCAGCTTAGCGGGACAGGGTAACTTC

V gene: TRBV11-2
J gene: TRBJ2-5
D gene: TRBD2
clone size: NA
CDR3 protein: CASSLVGTSGETQYF
CDR3 DNA: TGTGCCAGCAGCTTAGTAGGGACTAGCGGTGAGACCCAGTACTTC

V gene: TRBV4-2
J gene: TRBJ2-1
D gene: TRBD2
clone size: NA
CDR3 protein: CASTPGLGSSYNEQFF
CDR3 DNA: TGTGCCAGCACGCCGGGACTAGGGAGCTCCTACAATGAGCAGTTCTTC

V gene: TRBV12-3/TRBV12-4
J gene: TRBJ2-5
D gene: NA
clone size: few
CDR3 protein: CASGFKIGETQYF
CDR3 DNA: TGTGCCAGCGGATTCAAAATTGGGGAGACCCAGTACTTC

V gene: TRBV6-5
J gene: TRBJ1-6
D gene: NA
clone size: NA
CDR3 protein: CASSYSGEGNSPLHF
CDR3 DNA: TGTGCCAGCAGTTACTCAGGGGAAGGTAATTCACCCCTCCACTTT

V gene: TRBV25-1
J gene: TRBJ2-7
D gene: NA
clone size: few
CDR3 protein: CASSPRDRRFYEQYF
CDR3 DNA: TGTGCCAGCAGCCCGAGAGACCGAAGGTTCTACGAGCAGTACTTC

V gene: TRBV7-9
J gene: TRBJ2-7
D gene: NA
clone size: few
CDR3 protein: CASSLRIYEQYF
CDR3 DNA: TGTGCCAGTAGCCTCCGGATCTACGAGCAGTACTTC

V gene: TRBV25-1
J gene: TRBJ2-4
D gene: NA
clone size: NA
CDR3 protein: CASSEFFIGTAAKNIQYF
CDR3 DNA: TGTGCCAGCAGTGAGTTTTTTATCGGGACTGCAGCCAAAAACATTCAGTACTTC

V gene: TRBV6-1
J gene: TRBJ2-5
D gene: NA
clone size: NA
CDR3 protein: CASSGDTGIRETQYF
CDR3 DNA: TGTGCCAGCAGTGGCGACACAGGGATAAGGGAGACCCAGTACTTC

V gene: TRBV9
J gene: TRBJ2-1
D gene: NA
clone size: few
CDR3 protein: CASSVDLNEQFF
CDR3 DNA: TGTGCCAGCAGCGTAGATCTCAATGAGCAGTTCTTC

V gene: TRBV7-9
J gene: TRBJ2-5
D gene: TRBD2
clone size: few
CDR3 protein: CASSVLLAGGRETQYF
CDR3 DNA: TGTGCCAGCAGCGTATTACTAGCGGGAGGGCGAGAGACCCAGTACTTC

V gene: TRBV20-1
J gene: TRBJ2-5
D gene: TRBD2
clone size: NA
CDR3 protein: CSASVGGGRAETQYF
CDR3 DNA: TGCAGTGCTAGTGTCGGGGGGGGCAGAGCTGAGACCCAGTACTTC

V gene: TRBV27
J gene: TRBJ2-1
D gene: NA
clone size: NA
CDR3 protein: CASSYREYNEQFF
CDR3 DNA: TGTGCCAGCAGCTACAGGGAGTACAATGAGCAGTTCTTC

V gene: TRBV4-1
J gene: TRBJ2-5
D gene: TRBD2
clone size: NA
CDR3 protein: CASSSLLAGLQETQYF
CDR3 DNA: TGCGCCAGCAGCTCACTTCTAGCGGGTTTACAAGAGACCCAGTACTTC

V gene: TRBV28
J gene: TRBJ1-1
D gene: NA
clone size: few
CDR3 protein: CATTQGSTEAFF
CDR3 DNA: TGTGCCACAACTCAGGGTAGCACTGAAGCTTTCTTT

V gene: TRBV5-1
J gene: TRBJ1-2
D gene: NA
clone size: few
CDR3 protein: CASSLFSGQQPTSYGYTF
CDR3 DNA: TGCGCCAGCAGCTTATTCTCGGGACAACAACCTACTAGCTATGGCTACACCTTC

V gene: TRBV5-4
J gene: TRBJ2-7
D gene: NA
clone size: NA
CDR3 protein: CASSYRDKSSYEQYF
CDR3 DNA: TGTGCCAGCAGCTACCGGGACAAAAGCTCCTACGAGCAGTACTTC

V gene: TRBV7-9
J gene: TRBJ1-4
D gene: TRBD1
clone size: few
CDR3 protein: CASSFRDSMEKLFF
CDR3 DNA: TGTGCCAGCAGCTTCCGGGACAGTATGGAAAAACTGTTTTTT

V gene: TRBV12-3/TRBV12-4
J gene: TRBJ2-5
D gene: TRBD2
clone size: NA
CDR3 protein: CASSLALRGLAGGKREGTQCF
CDR3 DNA: TGTGCCAGCAGTTTAGCCCTTAGGGGACTAGCGGGGGGCAAAAGAGAAGGGACCCAGTGCTTC

V gene: TRBV7-3
J gene: TRBJ2-6
D gene: NA
clone size: once
CDR3 protein: CACSLNGPGPSYVLTF
CDR3 DNA: TGTGCCTGCAGCCTCAACGGTCCGGGACCCTCTTACGTCCTGACTTTC

V gene: TRBV20-1
J gene: TRBJ2-7
D gene: NA
clone size: few
CDR3 protein: CSASQGYVGPLLEQYF
CDR3 DNA: TGCAGTGCTAGCCAAGGTTATGTGGGACCCCTTTTGGAGCAGTACTTC

V gene: TRBV7-2
J gene: TRBJ2-6
D gene: NA
clone size: few
CDR3 protein: CASSLVARSGANVLTF
CDR3 DNA: TGTGCCAGCAGCTTAGTGGCACGGTCTGGGGCCAACGTCCTGACTTTC

V gene: TRBV18
J gene: TRBJ2-1
D gene: NA
clone size: few
CDR3 protein: CASSPSEGSNGGEQFF
CDR3 DNA: TGTGCCAGCTCACCATCGGAGGGATCAAATGGGGGTGAGCAGTTCTTC

V gene: TRBV15
J gene: TRBJ2-5
D gene: NA
clone size: few
CDR3 protein: CATSEWTQETQYF
CDR3 DNA: TGTGCCACCAGTGAGTGGACCCAAGAGACCCAGTACTTC

V gene: TRBV7-2
J gene: TRBJ2-7
D gene: TRBD2
clone size: few
CDR3 protein: CASSPGLADDEQYF
CDR3 DNA: TGTGCCAGCAGCCCGGGACTAGCAGACGACGAGCAGTACTTC

V gene: TRBV7-8
J gene: TRBJ2-1
D gene: TRBD1
clone size: NA
CDR3 protein: CASSLLTGQARNEQFF
CDR3 DNA: TGTGCCAGCAGCTTATTGACGGGACAGGCAAGGAATGAGCAGTTCTTC

V gene: TRBV11-2
J gene: TRBJ2-1
D gene: TRBD2
clone size: few
CDR3 protein: CASSLVGSGSFYNEQFF
CDR3 DNA: TGTGCCAGCAGCTTAGTCGGTAGCGGGAGTTTTTACAATGAGCAGTTCTTC

V gene: TRBV4-1
J gene: TRBJ2-7
D gene: TRBD2
clone size: NA
CDR3 protein: CASSQVPLAGAEQYF
CDR3 DNA: TGCGCCAGCAGCCAAGTACCACTAGCGGGAGCCGAGCAGTACTTC

V gene: TRBV6-2/TRBV6-3
J gene: TRBJ2-5
D gene: NA
clone size: NA
CDR3 protein: CASSYSPPGYQETQYF
CDR3 DNA: TGTGCCAGCAGTTACTCTCCGCCGGGGTACCAAGAGACCCAGTACTTC

V gene: TRBV5-1
J gene: TRBJ1-2
D gene: TRBD1
clone size: few
CDR3 protein: CASSSRQGSDGYTF
CDR3 DNA: TGCGCCAGCAGCAGCCGACAGGGCTCCGATGGCTACACCTTC

V gene: TRBV29-1
J gene: TRBJ2-5
D gene: TRBD1
clone size: NA
CDR3 protein: CSSDSRGNQETQYF
CDR3 DNA: TGCAGCTCAGATAGCAGGGGGAACCAAGAGACCCAGTACTTC

V gene: TRBV29-1
J gene: TRBJ2-1
D gene: NA
clone size: NA
CDR3 protein: CSVVGRGSNNEQFF
CDR3 DNA: TGCAGCGTTGTCGGTCGGGGCTCTAACAATGAGCAGTTCTTC

V gene: TRBV27
J gene: TRBJ1-2
D gene: TRBD1
clone size: NA
CDR3 protein: CASRDRGANYGYTF
CDR3 DNA: TGTGCCAGCAGGGACAGGGGTGCAAACTATGGCTACACCTTC

V gene: TRBV6-5
J gene: TRBJ1-1
D gene: NA
clone size: once
CDR3 protein: CGSSYSRGTEAFF
CDR3 DNA: TGTGGCAGCAGTTACTCGAGGGGAACTGAAGCTTTCTTT

V gene: TRBV29-1
J gene: TRBJ2-4
D gene: NA
clone size: NA
CDR3 protein: CSVGATPDIQYF
CDR3 DNA: TGCAGCGTTGGAGCCACCCCTGACATTCAGTACTTC

V gene: TRBV28
J gene: TRBJ2-5
D gene: NA
clone size: few
CDR3 protein: CASRNVETQYF
CDR3 DNA: TGTGCCAGCAGAAATGTAGAGACCCAGTACTTC

V gene: TRBV5-1
J gene: TRBJ2-1
D gene: TRBD2
clone size: NA
CDR3 protein: CASSLGLADGSNEQFF
CDR3 DNA: TGCGCCAGCAGCTTGGGACTAGCTGACGGGTCAAATGAGCAGTTCTTC

V gene: TRBV27
J gene: TRBJ2-1
D gene: TRBD2
clone size: NA
CDR3 protein: CASSGVAGVVFF
CDR3 DNA: TGTGCCAGCAGTGGAGTAGCGGGAGTGGTGTTCTTC

V gene: TRBV27
J gene: TRBJ2-4
D gene: NA
clone size: NA
CDR3 protein: CASSHRGRINIQYF
CDR3 DNA: TGTGCCAGCAGTCACCGGGGGCGGATAAACATTCAGTACTTC

V gene: TRBV4-2
J gene: TRBJ1-4
D gene: TRBD1
clone size: few
CDR3 protein: CASSRLTGGDEKLFF
CDR3 DNA: TGTGCCAGCAGCCGCCTTACAGGGGGCGACGAAAAACTGTTTTTT

V gene: TRBV6-2/TRBV6-3
J gene: TRBJ2-1
D gene: NA
clone size: few
CDR3 protein: CASSYPVAYNEQFF
CDR3 DNA: TGTGCCAGCAGTTACCCTGTGGCCTACAATGAGCAGTTCTTC

V gene: TRBV20-1
J gene: TRBJ2-3
D gene: NA
clone size: few
CDR3 protein: CSALDPGAGTDTQYF
CDR3 DNA: TGCAGTGCCCTGGACCCTGGAGCTGGCACAGATACGCAGTATTTT

V gene: TRBV18
J gene: TRBJ2-5
D gene: NA
clone size: NA
CDR3 protein: CASSPWRTEGQETQYF
CDR3 DNA: TGTGCCAGCTCACCATGGAGGACAGAAGGTCAAGAGACCCAGTACTTC

V gene: TRBV28
J gene: TRBJ1-2
D gene: NA
clone size: NA
CDR3 protein: CASSEAGTSYGYTF
CDR3 DNA: TGTGCCAGCTCAGAGGCCGGGACAAGCTATGGCTACACCTTC

V gene: TRBV11-2
J gene: TRBJ2-5
D gene: NA
clone size: few
CDR3 protein: CASSRTTEETQYF
CDR3 DNA: TGTGCCAGCAGCCGAACTACAGAGGAGACCCAGTACTTC

V gene: TRBV9
J gene: TRBJ1-2
D gene: NA
clone size: NA
CDR3 protein: CASSVAREGVGTGYTF
CDR3 DNA: TGTGCCAGCAGCGTAGCCAGGGAGGGGGTGGGGACTGGCTACACCTTC

V gene: TRBV9
J gene: TRBJ2-2
D gene: NA
clone size: NA
CDR3 protein: CASSVTGESAGSTGTGELFF
CDR3 DNA: TGTGCCAGCAGCGTCACAGGGGAGTCAGCGGGTTCCACAGGAACCGGGGAGCTGTTTTTT

V gene: TRBV27
J gene: TRBJ1-6
D gene: NA
clone size: NA
CDR3 protein: CACGPYRASDSPLHF
CDR3 DNA: TGTGCCTGCGGACCTTACAGGGCTTCCGATTCACCCCTCCACTTT